Described below is a single T cell receptor (beta chain) sequence and its context. This table comes from immunoSEQ multiplex PCR, and its TCRdb copy is limited to in-frame clones, with some not included. In the table there are 150,000 or so clones, roughly 70% of which are singletons. In germline, CDR1 is SGHNT, CDR2 YYREEE (reference sequence). CDR3 length: 16 amino acids. V lost 0 bases, J lost 5 bases, and 4 bases stayed unmatched. This specimen comes from a study of blood T cell repertoires in COVID-19. The sequence came from a woman older than 75 with acute or convalescent COVID-19. Sequenced material: peripheral blood. The V and J genes are TRBV5-4 and TRBJ2-2, with TRBD1 matching over 10 bases. Here the CDR3 reads CASSLGQGAGTGELFF. The CDR3 nucleotides are TGTGCCAGCAGCTTGGGACAGGGGGCGGGGACCGGGGAGCTGTTTTTT.